Following are 6 T cell receptor beta chains from one sample sequenced in a study of T cells in narcolepsy. TCRdb keeps only in-frame clones here, not all; method: immunoSEQ multiplex PCR. The sample shows about 20,000 clones, around 86% of them seen only once. The sequenced sample consisted of memory (CD45RA-) CD4+ T cells from blood. The receptors stem from a human donor in good health.

In this sample, this clone turned up once. The rearrangement links TRBV7-8 to TRBJ1-4; no definite D call. The CDR3 spans 15 residues. Trimming removed 1 base from V and 5 bases from J, with 11 bases in between. Per the germline V gene, CDR1 is SGHVS and CDR2 is FQNEAQ. The CDR3 region has the DNA TGTGCCAGCAGCTTAGTGATGAGAACAAATGAAAAACTGTTTTTT. Amino acid sequence: CASSLVMRTNEKLFF.

This rearrangement joins TRBV4-3 to TRBJ2-7; 10 nucleotides match TRBD1. Unmatched junction bases numbered 2, after V lost 0 bases and J lost 3 bases. The CDR3 runs 15 residues. CDR1 and CDR2 (germline): LGHNA, YSLEER. The CDR3 coding sequence is TGCGCCAGCAGCCAAGATGGACAGGGGGACTACGAGCAGTACTTC. Amino acid sequence: CASSQDGQGDYEQYF.

About this clone: Sequence at one end of the junction differs from germline and may be a read error. This rearrangement joins TRBV11-1 to TRBJ2-5; TRBD1 matches at 9 bases. CDR1 and CDR2 (germline): SGHAT, FQDESV (reference sequence). The CDR3 runs to 14 residues. The CDR3 nucleotides are TGTGCCGGCAGCCACAGGACAGGGGAAGAGACCCAGTACTTC. Translated, it gives CAGSHRTGEETQYF.

The chain combines TRBV29-1 with TRBJ1-1, with a tentative D call TRBD1 (6 bases). The CDR3 spans 13 residues. The V gene lost 6 bases and the J gene lost 4 bases, with 15 bases spanning the gap. Germline CDR1 and CDR2: SQVTM and ANQGSEA. In DNA form, the CDR3 reads TGCAGCGTCGGGTGGAGGGGGAGCACTGAAGCTTTCTTT. It is translated as CSVGWRGSTEAFF.

V and J are TRBV30 and TRBJ1-6; D is perhaps TRBD1 (5 bases). V was clipped by 5 bases and J by 5 bases, with 16 bases between them. Germline V gives CDR1 GTSNPN, CDR2 SVGIG (reference sequence). The CDR3 extends over 15 amino acids. CDR3 bases: TGTGCCTGGCTGGCGTTAGGCAGGGATAATTCACCCCTCCACTTT. Protein sequence: CAWLALGRDNSPLHF.

The chain recombines TRBV2 with TRBJ2-7; TRBD2 aligns across 7 bases. This CDR3 region has 13 residues. Germline CDR1 reads SNHLY; CDR2 reads FYNNEI. The junction had 11 bases not matched to a gene; V was cut back by 4 bases and J by 11 bases. The CDR3 DNA is TGTGCCAGCAGTGGAGGGTTTGGGGGGGTTGAGTACTTC. Protein product: CASSGGFGGVEYF.